Following are 26 T cell receptor beta chains from one sample sequenced in a study of regulatory T cells in long-lasting Graves disease. Library construction for TCR beta used iRepertoire HTBI primers and Arm-PCR of CDR3 regions. MiXCR, run by TCRdb on the multiplex PCR reads, gives a single entry per CDR3 protein. This sample has under 500,000 distinct CDR3 sequences, with around 15% found just once. The time point denotes: newly diagnosed GD, antithyroid drugs for less than 3 months. The authors made the TCR library using RNA they extracted from PBMCs. These data were also reused for a study on T cells in Graves' hyperthyroidism and ophthalmopathy.

This material consisted of peripheral blood mononuclear cells (PBMCs), taken at new diagnosis, from a patient treated with antithyroid drugs. These receptors all stem from a woman aged 25 to 39 with Graves disease.

Ten or more counts support this clonotype. The chain couples TRBV27 to TRBJ2-5; maybe TRBD2 (6 bases). Trimming took 4 bases from V and 3 from J, leaving 12 bases between them. The CDR3 runs to 14 residues. The germline V gene has CDR1 MNHEY and CDR2 SMNVEV (reference sequence). The CDR3 sequence: CASSSIPGEETQYF. In DNA form, the CDR3 reads TGTGCCAGCAGTTCTATCCCGGGGGAAGAGACCCAGTACTTC.

Notes on this clonotype: A read error may explain this, as a much larger clone is one base away. The V call is TRBV9, the J call TRBJ1-2; a possible D gene is TRBD1 (5 bases). The germline CDR1 and CDR2 sequences are SGDLS and YYNGEE. The CDR3 runs to 15 residues. CDR3 nucleotide sequence: TGTGCCAGCGGCTACGGGGGGGACTCCAACTACGGCTACACCTTC. Its protein is CASGYGGDSNYGYTF.

In this sample, this clonotype turned up many times. The genes are TRBV11-2 and TRBJ2-5, with TRBD2 matching 9 bases. J was trimmed by 3 bases and V by 3 bases; bases with no gene match: 2. Germline CDR1 and CDR2: SGHAT and FQNNGV. CDR3 length: 14 amino acids. CDR3 nucleotides: TGTGCCAGCAGCTTTGGGACTAGCAAAGAGACCCAGTACTTC. It translates to CASSFGTSKETQYF.

This clonotype has ten or more counts. The CDR3 loop reads CASSQDPGQGLLFF. In nucleotides, the CDR3 is TGTGCCAGCAGCCAAGATCCAGGACAGGGGTTACTGTTTTTT. The chain has TRBV3-1 and TRBJ1-4; 9 bases match TRBD1. Germline V gene lookup returns CDR1 LGHDT and CDR2 YNNKEL (reference sequence). This CDR3 has 14 amino acids. The J segment lost 13 bases and the V segment lost 0 bases, leaving 6 bases of the junction unmatched.

This clonotype was picked up a small number of times. This chain uses TRBV19 with TRBJ2-3; D is uncertain. Looked up from germline, CDR1 is LNHDA and CDR2 is SQIVND (reference sequence). V was cut by 3 bases and J by 4 bases, with 11 bases left in between. The CDR3 extends over 14 amino acids. The CDR3 loop is CASSISTFSDTQYF. Written as DNA, the CDR3 is TGTGCCAGTAGTATCTCGACATTCTCAGATACGCAGTATTTT.

This clonotype was picked up a small number of times. The CDR3 sequence: CATSPGKQLAGHYEQYF. In DNA, the CDR3 is TGTGCCACCAGCCCCGGTAAACAACTAGCGGGACACTACGAGCAGTACTTC. This sequence joins TRBV15 and TRBJ2-7, with 10 bases aligning to TRBD2. The CDR3 spans 17 residues. Trimming at V came to 5 bases and at J to 3 bases, leaving 13 bases not matched to a gene. Germline V gene sequence: CDR1 LNHNV, CDR2 YYDKDF (reference sequence).

This clonotype was counted a single time. J is TRBJ1-6 and V is TRBV11-2, with a tentative D call TRBD1 (6 bases). The CDR3 is 16 residues long. V gave up 4 bases and J gave up 7 bases, with 17 bases separating them. From germline, CDR1 is SGHAT and CDR2 FQNNGV. CDR3: CASSSVGGPQNSPLHF. CDR3 DNA sequence: TGTGCCAGCAGCTCCGTGGGGGGCCCGCAAAATTCACCCCTCCACTTT. Full variable domain (remainder filled in from reference TRBV11-2 and TRBJ1-6): EAGVAQSPRYKIIEKRQSVAFWCNPISGHATLYWYQQILGQGPKLLIQFQNNGVVDDSQLPKDRFSAERLKGVDSTLKIQPAKLEDSAVYLCASSSVGGPQNSPLHFGNGTRLTVT.

This clonotype was seen just once. One base away lies a much larger clone, so this may be a sequencing read error. This chain connects TRBV7-8 to TRBJ2-7, with 9 bases aligning to TRBD2. CDR1 SGHVS and CDR2 FQNEAQ come from the germline V gene. CDR3 length: 16 residues. CDR3 sequence: CASSRTYSGSSYELYF. The CDR3 DNA is TGTGCCAGCAGCCGAACCTATAGCGGGAGCTCGTACGAGCTGTACTTC.

This clonotype was counted ten times or more. V gene TRBV28 combines with J gene TRBJ2-1; 11 positions match TRBD2. The CDR3 is 15 residues long. Germline V CDR1 and CDR2: MDHEN, SYDVKM. The V segment lost 1 base and the J segment 6 bases; nucleotides outside the gene matches: 2. The CDR3 DNA follows: TGTGCCAGCAGTTTATTACTAGCGGGAGCCAATGAGCAGTTCTTC. It is translated as CASSLLLAGANEQFF.

At least ten counts were recorded for this clonotype. The chain employs TRBV5-5 and TRBJ1-5; D is possibly TRBD1 (5 bases). V was cut by 0 bases and J by 6 bases, with 13 bases left in between. CDR1 SGHKS and CDR2 YYEKEE come from the germline V gene (reference sequence). The CDR3 is 15 residues long. The CDR3 bases are TGTGCCAGCAGCTTGGGGCCCCAGGGAGTTCAGCCCCAGCATTTT. This codes for CASSLGPQGVQPQHF.

This clonotype was counted many times. V and J are TRBV7-9 and TRBJ2-3; D remains ambiguous. Germline-derived CDR1 and CDR2 are SEHNR and FQNEAQ (reference sequence). Trimming stripped 5 bases from V and 0 bases from J, with 9 bases between. The CDR3 runs to 14 residues. CDR3 sequence: CASSPVGSTDTQYF. For the CDR3, the DNA is TGTGCCAGCAGCCCTGTGGGGAGCACAGATACGCAGTATTTT.

In its sample, this clonotype was seen many times. The V call is TRBV11-2, the J call TRBJ2-5, with TRBD2 matching over 7 bases. The V gene's germline CDR1 is SGHAT and CDR2 FQNNGV. Losses at the gene ends were 4 bases for V and 1 base for J; bases not matched to a gene: 3. The CDR3 runs to 14 residues. CDR3 nucleotide sequence: TGTGCCAGCAGCTCAACGGGGGGCCAAGAGACCCAGTACTTC. It codes for CASSSTGGQETQYF.

The V and J genes are TRBV4-3 and TRBJ2-1; the D gene could be TRBD1 or TRBD2 (5 bases each). Germline V gene data show CDR1 as LGHNA and CDR2 as YSLEER. The CDR3 length is 14 residues. Trimming shortened V by 0 bases and J by 6 bases, and 9 bases separated the two germline ends. The CDR3 DNA reads as TGCGCCAGCAGCCAAGATCTGGGGACCAATGAGCAGTTCTTC. Protein: CASSQDLGTNEQFF.

The chain uses TRBV28 and TRBJ2-1, with D uncertain. With 6 bases removed from V and 7 bases from J, the gap between germline ends came to 10 bases. This CDR3 is built from 12 residues. Germline CDR1 and CDR2: MDHEN and SYDVKM. CDR3 protein: CASSPPRNEQFF. The DNA for the CDR3 is TGTGCCAGCAGCCCCCCTAGAAATGAGCAGTTCTTC.

This clonotype was seen many times. The chain couples TRBV12-3 or TRBV12-4 to TRBJ2-7; 7 positions match TRBD2. The CDR3 spans 14 residues. V lost 5 bases, J lost 1 base, and 5 bases stayed unmatched. The CDR3 is CASSAGLVSYEQYF. The CDR3 coding sequence is TGTGCCAGCAGTGCAGGACTAGTATCCTACGAGCAGTACTTC.

This clonotype was seen at least ten times. This chain links TRBV5-1 with TRBJ1-1, with no clear D. CDR1 SGHRS and CDR2 YFSETQ come from the germline V gene. V was shortened by 4 bases and J by 0 bases, with 10 bases between the two germline ends. The CDR3 is 14 residues long. The DNA for the CDR3 is TGCGCCAGCAGCCCGGACCTCATGAACACTGAAGCTTTCTTT. Amino acid sequence: CASSPDLMNTEAFF.

This clonotype came up many times. This sequence joins TRBV20-1 and TRBJ2-7; no clear D gene. V was shortened by 3 bases and J by 10 bases, with 10 bases between the two germline ends. Per germline, CDR1 DFQATT and CDR2 SNEGSKA (reference sequence). There are 10 residues in the CDR3. CDR3: CSASSGIQYF. The CDR3 DNA follows: TGCAGTGCTAGTAGTGGGATCCAGTACTTC.

This clonotype has at least ten counts. V usage is TRBV12-5 and J usage is TRBJ2-1; D ambiguous. The length of the CDR3 is 11 residues. CDR1 is LGHNT and CDR2 is FRNRAP in the germline V gene. Trimming shortened V by 6 bases and J by 10 bases, and 10 bases separated the two germline ends. The CDR3 here is CASGLIKEQFF. The CDR3 nucleotides read TGTGCTAGTGGCCTAATTAAGGAGCAGTTCTTC.

This clonotype was observed many times. The V and J genes are TRBV7-8 and TRBJ1-1, with TRBD1 identical over 9 bases. Trimming cost V 4 bases and J 6 bases; bases outside gene matches: 6. Germline-derived CDR1 and CDR2 are SGHVS and FQNEAQ. The CDR3 length is 14 residues. The CDR3 spells CASSSTGGRSEAFF. CDR3 nucleotide sequence: TGTGCCAGCAGCTCCACAGGGGGCAGGTCTGAAGCTTTCTTT.

The genes are TRBV24-1 and TRBJ2-1; 10 bases agree with TRBD2. The V gene end was trimmed by 6 bases and the J gene end by 3 bases; junction bases not matched to a gene: 7. CDR3 length: 16 residues. Germline CDR1 KGHDR, CDR2 SFDVKD. The chain's CDR3 is CATSPNLAGVYNEQFF. In DNA, the CDR3 is TGTGCCACCAGTCCCAACCTAGCGGGAGTCTACAATGAGCAGTTCTTC.

The gene calls are TRBV20-1 and TRBJ1-1; D is undetermined. The germline CDR1 and CDR2 sequences are DFQATT and SNEGSKA (reference sequence). The CDR3 has 15 amino acids. Trimming took off 0 bases at V and 6 bases at J, with 17 bases between the two ends. The CDR3 sequence is CSARDPGNWKAEAFF. DNA for the CDR3: TGCAGTGCTAGAGATCCTGGCAACTGGAAGGCTGAAGCTTTCTTT.

The CDR3 nucleotides are TGTGCCAGCAGCCAAGATAGTTACGGCTCGAATGAGCAGTTCTTC. This codes for CASSQDSYGSNEQFF. The chain is built from TRBV3-1 and TRBJ2-1; D remains ambiguous. Germline CDR1 LGHDT, CDR2 YNNKEL (reference sequence). The CDR3 is 15 residues long. Trimming removed 0 bases at V and 7 bases at J, with 13 bases between.

This clonotype was found many times. The chain combines TRBV10-1 with TRBJ2-2; TRBD1 aligns across 7 bases. The CDR3 length is 14 residues. From germline, CDR1 is WNHNN and CDR2 SYGVQD (reference sequence). Trimming cost V 9 bases and J 0 bases; bases outside gene matches: 4. The CDR3 DNA is TGCGCCAGGAACGGGACAGCGAACACCGGGGAGCTGTTTTTT. Translated: CARNGTANTGELFF.

The chain links TRBV20-1 to TRBJ2-7; 12 nucleotides align to TRBD2. V dropped 5 bases and J dropped 1; count of bases not matched to a gene: 3. Per the germline V gene, CDR1 is DFQATT and CDR2 is SNEGSKA (reference sequence). The CDR3 contains 14 residues. The CDR3 spells CSAASGRVSYEQYF. Here the CDR3 DNA reads TGCAGTGCTGCTAGCGGGAGGGTGTCCTACGAGCAGTACTTC.

This clonotype has a count of ten or more. The V call is TRBV6-2 or TRBV6-3, the J call TRBJ1-1, with TRBD1 matching over 12 bases. V gave up 7 bases and J gave up 6 bases; unmatched junction bases: 6. The germline gives CDR1 MNHEY, CDR2 SVGEGT. The CDR3 totals 14 residues. CDR3 sequence (DNA): TGTGCCAGCACCCGGGACAGGGGGCAAGCTGAAGCTTTCTTT. Its translation: CASTRDRGQAEAFF.

Turning to this clonotype: A much larger clone differs by one base, so this may be a read error. The CDR3 protein is CASNPRTSGISEQFF. CDR3 in DNA: TGTGCCAGCAACCCGCGGACTAGCGGGATCAGTGAGCAGTTCTTC. This rearrangement joins TRBV13 to TRBJ2-1; the match to TRBD2 covers 12 bases. CDR3 length equals 15 residues. J gave up 9 bases and V 7 bases, and 10 bases lay outside the gene matches. Germline CDR1 PRHDT, CDR2 FYEKMQ (reference sequence).